The 24 T cell receptor beta chains listed next were all sequenced from one sample in a study of human T cells and chemical hapten exposure. Time point here: pre-sensitization, week 0. Treatment denoted: therapeutic diphenylcyclopropenone sensitization with weekly scalp DPC. TCRdb ran MiXCR on the RACE reads and lists one entry per CDR3 protein. Of 350,000 to 400,000 distinct CDR3 sequences in the sample, 4.5% to 5.5% are singletons; the top ten hold approximately 2.4%. Sequenced material: whole blood, taken in connection with sensitization to the hapten diphenylcyclopropenone (DPC). Receptors originate from a woman between 45 and 65 years old with alopecia areata. Some clones in this sample may be carry-over from other donors' samples.

This clonotype was counted ten times or more. The V gene is TRBV28, the J gene TRBJ1-1; 8 nucleotides agree with TRBD1. This CDR3 has 15 amino acids. Per the germline V gene, CDR1 is MDHEN and CDR2 is SYDVKM. V lost 5 bases to trimming and J lost 5 bases; unmatched junction nucleotides: 10. DNA of the CDR3: TGTGCCAGCAGTACTCCGACAGGGGTAGGAACTGAAGCTTTCTTT. Protein: CASSTPTGVGTEAFF. Drawing the rest from reference TRBV28 and TRBJ1-1, the complete variable domain is DVKVTQSSRYLVKRTGEKVFLECVQDMDHENMFWYRQDPGLGLRLIYFSYDVKMKEKGDIPEGYSVSREKKERFSLILESASTNQTSMYLCASSTPTGVGTEAFFGQGTRLTVV.

This clonotype was seen repeatedly, ten times or more. The CDR3 sequence is CASSFPSAGTDTQYF. For the CDR3, the DNA is TGTGCCAGCAGCTTCCCCTCTGCGGGCACAGATACGCAGTATTTT. The J gene is TRBJ2-3, the V gene TRBV13; D is uncertain. The CDR3 is 15 residues long. Per the germline V gene, CDR1 is PRHDT and CDR2 is FYEKMQ (reference sequence). V gave up 3 bases and J gave up 1 base, with 11 bases separating them.

This clonotype was seen more than once but under ten times. The gene calls are TRBV12-5 and TRBJ2-3; D is tentatively TRBD1 or TRBD2 (5 bases each). Trimming pared 4 bases from V and 2 bases from J, leaving 19 bases between. The CDR3 is 17 amino acids. Germline V gene lookup returns CDR1 LGHNT and CDR2 FRNRAP. The CDR3 DNA sequence: TGTGCTAGTGGTTCGGTCCGGGACGGTGAATTCACAGATACGCAGTATTTT. It yields the protein CASGSVRDGEFTDTQYF.

This clonotype occurred many times. This chain links TRBV6-4 with TRBJ1-1; 7 bases are a match to TRBD1. The CDR3 covers 15 residues. V lost 6 bases to trimming and J lost 7 bases; unmatched junction nucleotides: 14. Germline CDR1 reads MRHNA; CDR2 reads SNTAGT. DNA for the CDR3: TGTGCCAGCAGACACCCCGGGACAGTTAGGAGTGAAGCTTTCTTT. Protein: CASRHPGTVRSEAFF.

This clonotype was counted ten times or more. DNA of the CDR3: TGTGCCAGCAGCCCACGGGACCCGGGAGGCTACACCTTC. As protein: CASSPRDPGGYTF. The rearrangement links TRBV7-8 to TRBJ1-2; D might be TRBD1 (5 bases). CDR3 size: 13 residues. V shed 5 bases and J shed 8 bases, with 15 bases lying between them. Germline loops: CDR1 SGHVS, CDR2 FQNEAQ.

This rearrangement joins TRBV7-2 to TRBJ2-1, with D unresolved. The V end was cut by 0 bases, the J end by 9 bases, with 6 bases between. Per the germline V gene, CDR1 is SGHTA and CDR2 is FQGNSA. This CDR3 is 12 amino acids long. CDR3 bases: TGTGCCAGCAGCTTAGCCTTCGGTGAGCAGTTCTTC. Residues: CASSLAFGEQFF.

This clonotype was recorded at least ten times. The genes are TRBV7-9 and TRBJ1-1; unclear D gene. Trimming removed 4 bases from V and 0 bases from J, with 6 bases in between. The CDR3 has 13 amino acids. CDR1 is SEHNR and CDR2 is FQNEAQ in the germline V gene (reference sequence). The CDR3 spells CASSSPMNTEAFF. The CDR3 nucleotides read TGTGCCAGCAGCTCTCCAATGAACACTGAAGCTTTCTTT.

A few counts support this clonotype. The chain uses TRBV28 and TRBJ2-7, with TRBD1 as a possible D gene (5 bases). There are 13 residues in the CDR3. The V end was cut by 2 bases, the J end by 5 bases, with 10 bases between. In germline, CDR1 is MDHEN, CDR2 SYDVKM. The CDR3 nucleotides read TGTGCCAGCAGTTTACAGGGCCCTAACGAGCAGTACTTC. Its protein product is CASSLQGPNEQYF. The full variable domain, its missing parts supplied by reference TRBV28 and TRBJ2-7, is DVKVTQSSRYLVKRTGEKVFLECVQDMDHENMFWYRQDPGLGLRLIYFSYDVKMKEKGDIPEGYSVSREKKERFSLILESASTNQTSMYLCASSLQGPNEQYFGPGTRLTVT.

The gene calls are TRBV12-3 or TRBV12-4 and TRBJ2-3, with 10 bases fitting TRBD2. The CDR3 is 19 residues long. The V and J ends lost 6 bases and 0 bases, in that order; junction bases with no gene match: 15. The CDR3 sequence is CASSVWGASGGTSTDTQYF. CDR3 bases: TGTGCCAGCAGCGTCTGGGGGGCTAGCGGGGGAACTAGCACAGATACGCAGTATTTT.

There are many counts of this clonotype. The rearrangement uses TRBV24-1 and TRBJ2-3, with a possible D match to TRBD1 (6 bases). Germline loops: CDR1 KGHDR, CDR2 SFDVKD. The V end lost 3 bases, the J end lost 2 bases, and 23 bases lay between the germline ends. The CDR3 loop spans 19 amino acids. The CDR3 region is CATSDPLQGKVVDTDTQYF. For the CDR3, the DNA is TGTGCCACCAGTGATCCGCTCCAGGGGAAGGTTGTGGACACAGATACGCAGTATTTT.

This clonotype came up many times. The CDR3 sequence: CASSLQGGNEKLFF. CDR3 bases: TGTGCCAGCAGCTTACAGGGGGGCAATGAAAAACTGTTTTTT. This chain uses TRBV7-9 with TRBJ1-4; 7 nucleotides agree with TRBD1. After removal of 2 bases from V and 5 bases from J, the junction contained 2 bases not matched to a gene. The CDR3 is made up of 14 amino acids. The germline CDR1 and CDR2 sequences are SEHNR and FQNEAQ (reference sequence).

This clonotype has only a few counts. The chain is built from TRBV5-4 and TRBJ2-6; D not resolved. Germline V gene sequence: CDR1 SGHNT, CDR2 YYREEE (reference sequence). The CDR3 totals 16 residues. V lost 3 bases and J lost 0, with 10 bases in between. The CDR3 protein is CASSSGPSSGANVLTF. CDR3 bases: TGTGCCAGCAGCTCCGGACCGAGCTCTGGGGCCAACGTCCTGACTTTC.

In its sample, this clonotype was seen many times. This chain links TRBV12-3 or TRBV12-4 with TRBJ2-3, with a weak D call TRBD2 (5 bases). This CDR3 spans 15 amino acids. The germline V and J ends were trimmed by 4 bases and 0 bases, with 11 bases remaining between them. The CDR3 loop is CASSSAGISTDTQYF. Here the CDR3 DNA reads TGTGCCAGCAGTTCGGCGGGCATAAGCACAGATACGCAGTATTTT.

V and J are TRBV4-1 and TRBJ1-2; 9 bases map to TRBD1. CDR3 size: 15 residues. Germline loops: CDR1 MGHRA, CDR2 YSYEKL. With V trimmed by 0 bases and J by 8 bases, 7 bases remained unmatched. The CDR3, as DNA: TGCGCCAGCAGCCAAGATGGACAGGGGTATTGGGGCTACACCTTC. It translates to CASSQDGQGYWGYTF.

The table lists this clonotype with a few counts. CDR3 sequence: CASSLGGLVLLYNEQFF. CDR3 in DNA: TGTGCCAGCAGCTTAGGGGGACTAGTCTTATTATACAATGAGCAGTTCTTC. V gene TRBV7-2 combines with J gene TRBJ2-1, with 8 bases lining up with TRBD2. Germline-derived CDR1 and CDR2 are SGHTA and FQGNSA. After removal of 1 base from V and 4 bases from J, the junction contained 9 bases not matched to a gene. This CDR3 comprises 17 residues. The full variable domain, its missing parts supplied by reference TRBV7-2 and TRBJ2-1, is GAGVSQSPSNKVTEKGKDVELRCDPISGHTALYWYRQSLGQGLEFLIYFQGNSAPDKSGLPSDRFSAERTGGSVSTLTIQRTQQEDSAVYLCASSLGGLVLLYNEQFFGPGTRLTVL.

This clonotype was counted a few times. The V and J genes are TRBV9 and TRBJ2-1, with 9 bases that match TRBD2. The CDR3 length is 15 residues. Germline CDR1 is SGDLS and CDR2 is YYNGEE. V shed 4 bases and J 6 bases; nucleotides not matched to a gene: 8. CDR3 nucleotide sequence: TGTGCCAGCAGCACTCGACTAGCGGCCCCCAATGAGCAGTTCTTC. Encoded protein: CASSTRLAAPNEQFF.

CDR3 residues: CASLLTGNTEAFF. The CDR3 nucleotides read TGCGCCAGTTTATTAACAGGGAACACTGAAGCTTTCTTT. The rearrangement joins TRBV5-1 to TRBJ1-1; D perhaps matches TRBD1 (5 bases). V lost 8 bases and J lost 1, with 12 bases in between. CDR1 and CDR2 (germline): SGHRS, YFSETQ. CDR3 length: 13 amino acids. Variable domain in full (rest from reference TRBV5-1 and TRBJ1-1): KAGVTQTPRYLIKTRGQQVTLSCSPISGHRSVSWYQQTPGQGLQFLFEYFSETQRNKGNFPGRFSGRQFSNSRSEMNVSTLELGDSALYLCASLLTGNTEAFFGQGTRLTVV.

This clonotype was counted only a few times. The CDR3 DNA is TGTGCCAGCAGTTACTCCAGGAACGAGCAGTACTTC. Its translation: CASSYSRNEQYF. This chain connects TRBV6-2 or TRBV6-3 to TRBJ2-7; D ambiguous. V dropped 0 bases and J dropped 5 bases, with 5 bases sitting between them. The CDR3 is made up of 12 amino acids. Germline CDR1 reads MNHEY; CDR2 reads SVGEGT.

Many counts were recorded for this clonotype. This chain joins TRBV29-1 and TRBJ2-4; D might be TRBD1 (6 bases). Germline CDR1 and CDR2: SQVTM and ANQGSEA. The CDR3 totals 13 residues. Between the trimmed V and J ends, which lost 2 bases and 5 bases, there was a span of 10 bases. The CDR3 region is CSVERTDQNIQYF. The CDR3 DNA sequence: TGCAGCGTTGAACGGACAGATCAAAACATTCAGTACTTC.

A remark on this clonotype: Being one base from a much bigger clone, this may be a read error. The rearrangement links TRBV6-2 or TRBV6-3 to TRBJ2-1, with TRBD2 matching 8 bases. The germline V gene encodes CDR1 MNHEY and CDR2 SVGEGT. This CDR3 region has 14 residues. The CDR3 DNA sequence: TGTGCCAGCATGGAGGCGGGAGGCTACATTGAGCAGTTCTTC. Its protein product is CASMEAGGYIEQFF.

This clonotype was counted a few times. The chain combines TRBV4-1 with TRBJ2-3; D might be TRBD1 (5 bases). The germline gives CDR1 MGHRA, CDR2 YSYEKL. CDR3 size: 17 residues. V dropped 4 bases and J dropped 2 bases, with 19 bases sitting between them. DNA of the CDR3: TGCGCCAGCAGCCCTAGGCATGGGCAGGGAATCACAGATACGCAGTATTTT. Translated: CASSPRHGQGITDTQYF.

Notes on this clonotype: A much larger clone differs from this one at a single base, so this may be a read error. CDR3 region: CASSQRNTEAFF. The CDR3 nucleotides are TGTGCCAGCAGCCAGAGGAACACTGAAGCTTTCTTT. The genes are TRBV6-2 or TRBV6-3 and TRBJ1-1; D is undetermined. Germline CDR1 is MNHEY and CDR2 is SVGEGT. CDR3 length: 12 amino acids. Deletions cut 6 bases from V and 1 base from J, with 6 bases between.

The table lists this clonotype with a few counts. This sequence joins TRBV7-2 and TRBJ1-2; D possibly corresponds to TRBD1 (6 bases). Per germline, CDR1 SGHTA and CDR2 FQGNSA. The CDR3 covers 13 residues. V was cut by 5 bases and J by 5 bases, with 12 bases left in between. The CDR3 protein is CASSPGQLYGYTF. The CDR3 DNA reads TGTGCCAGCAGCCCAGGACAGCTATATGGCTACACCTTC. Filled out from reference TRBV7-2 and TRBJ1-2, the complete variable domain reads GAGVSQSPSNKVTEKGKDVELRCDPISGHTALYWYRQSLGQGLEFLIYFQGNSAPDKSGLPSDRFSAERTGGSVSTLTIQRTQQEDSAVYLCASSPGQLYGYTFGSGTRLTVV.

This clonotype was observed many times. The genes are TRBV12-3 or TRBV12-4 and TRBJ2-3; D remains unclear. V lost 6 bases and J lost 2, with 9 bases in between. The CDR3 has 13 amino acids. The CDR3 reads CASRTTATDTQYF. The CDR3 region has the DNA TGTGCCAGCAGAACGACTGCCACAGATACGCAGTATTTT.